This T cell receptor (beta chain) is from a study of T-cell memory formation after mild COVID-19. Study observations and caveats: Contracting CD4+ clones were located mainly in CM and EM, and CD8+ clones in EMRA.

On this clonotype: Its antigen is currently unknown.

V was pared by 3 bases and J by 1 base, with 11 bases between. The germline gives CDR1 MGHDK, CDR2 SYGVNS. This CDR3 has 15 residues. 5'RACE, which relied on constant-segment primers, yielded TCR alpha and TCR beta cDNA libraries carrying sample barcodes and UMIs. Via MiXCR, TCRdb re-called the 5' RACE reads, giving one row per CDR3 protein. The sample consists of approximately 300,000 distinct CDR3 sequences, about 16% of them appearing once. The receptor was derived from a young man who had mild COVID-19 (a few samples of this study predate the infection). Cell type and time point are not known. Sequenced input: PBMCs or a T cell subset sorted from them (not recorded which). The genes are TRBV25-1 and TRBJ2-3; weak D call: TRBD1 (5 bases). CDR3 loop: CASSDQGPGTDTQYF. Written as DNA, the CDR3 is TGTGCCAGCAGTGACCAGGGCCCGGGCACAGATACGCAGTATTTT.